Reported below is one T cell receptor (beta chain). The data were taken from a study of patients and donors after allogeneic stem cell transplantation. V was trimmed by 0 bases and J by 6 bases, leaving 10 bases between them. The CDR3 has 15 residues. Per the germline V gene, CDR1 is SGHRS and CDR2 is YFSETQ. TCRdb reprocessed the RT-PCR reads with MiXCR, giving one entry per CDR3 protein. Among 24,000 or so distinct CDR3 sequences listed, around 28% were seen once. The source of this sequence is a human donor who was either an allogeneic HSCT recipient or a stem cell or donor lymphocyte infusion donor (not recorded which). It is not recorded whose cells these are; they may come from a transplant donor. V gene TRBV5-1 combines with J gene TRBJ1-6, with D maybe TRBD1 (5 bases). The sample consisted of blood, either unsorted or a sorted T cell fraction (not recorded which). CDR3 region: CASSLASQGNSPLHF. The DNA of the CDR3 is TGCGCCAGCAGCTTGGCCAGCCAGGGTAATTCACCCCTCCACTTT.